The 18 T cell receptor beta chains in this list originate from one sample, sequenced in a study of control samples from healthy donors and cancer patients. Sequenced by immunoSEQ multiplex PCR; TCRdb stores in-frame clones only, minus some. The sample shows roughly 80,000 clones, roughly 90% of them seen only once. Sequenced input: blood. These receptors originate from a woman between 50 and 59 years old in good health.

The chain carries TRBV6-4 and TRBJ1-2; no firm D call. Trimming left V 6 bases short and J 4 bases short, with 12 bases between. Germline V lookup: CDR1 MRHNA, CDR2 SNTAGT. The CDR3 is 13 amino acids. DNA of the CDR3: TGTGCCAGCAGCTACGGGCCAGGCTATGGCTACACCTTC. Translating gives CASSYGPGYGYTF.

The genes are TRBV4-1 and TRBJ1-3, with D possibly TRBD1 on 5 matching bases. The length of the CDR3 is 15 residues. V lost 0 bases and J 4 bases, leaving 10 bases between the germline ends. CDR1 MGHRA and CDR2 YSYEKL come from the germline V gene. The CDR3 protein is CASSQEGTRGNTIYF. CDR3 in DNA: TGCGCCAGCAGCCAAGAAGGGACTAGAGGAAACACCATATATTTT.

This clone was picked up a small number of times. V usage is TRBV10-1 and J usage is TRBJ1-1, with 9 bases lining up with TRBD1. V lost 7 bases, J lost 6 bases, and 12 bases stayed unmatched. CDR3 length: 15 amino acids. Germline assignment: CDR1 WNHNN and CDR2 SYGVQD (reference sequence). CDR3 coding DNA: TGCGCCAGCACTAATACAGGGGGCTTGAATGCTGAAGCTTTCTTT. Translating gives CASTNTGGLNAEAFF.

CDR3 residues: CASSAEQGSGNTIYF. For the CDR3, the DNA is TGTGCCAGCAGCGCGGAGCAGGGCTCTGGAAACACCATATATTTT. The chain uses TRBV9 and TRBJ1-3, with D maybe TRBD1 (5 bases). Trimming took 3 bases from V and 0 from J, leaving 10 bases between them. The germline V gene encodes CDR1 SGDLS and CDR2 YYNGEE. CDR3 length: 15 residues.

The chain is built from TRBV7-9 and TRBJ1-4; possible D gene TRBD1, 6 bases. Germline assignment: CDR1 SEHNR and CDR2 FQNEAQ (reference sequence). This CDR3 contains 15 residues. V was trimmed by 2 bases and J by 2 bases, leaving 9 bases between them. The CDR3, as DNA: TGTGCCAGCAGCTTACAACAGGGCACTAATGAAAAACTGTTTTTT. Protein product: CASSLQQGTNEKLFF.

This chain joins TRBV12-3 or TRBV12-4 and TRBJ2-3; D gene uncertain. This CDR3 is 13 amino acids long. The V gene lost 1 base and the J gene lost 3 bases, with 5 bases spanning the gap. CDR3 bases: TGTGCCAGCAGTTTAGTCCAGACAGATACGCAGTATTTT. It translates to CASSLVQTDTQYF.

The V call is TRBV25-1, the J call TRBJ2-3; D might be TRBD1 (6 bases). CDR1 is MGHDK and CDR2 is SYGVNS in the germline V gene. V shed 1 base and J shed 6 bases, with 11 bases lying between them. CDR3 length equals 14 residues. For the CDR3, the DNA is TGTGCCAGCAGTGAATCCCGAACAGGGGATACGCAGTATTTT. Protein sequence: CASSESRTGDTQYF.

This rearrangement joins TRBV10-3 to TRBJ1-6; 7 nucleotides line up with TRBD1. The CDR3 spans 14 residues. V trimming: 5 bases; J trimming: 5 bases; junction bases outside the gene matches: 3. The germline gives CDR1 ENHRY, CDR2 SYGVKD. CDR3 in DNA: TGTGCCATCAGTACAGGGGAGAATAATTCACCCCTCCACTTT. Its translation: CAISTGENNSPLHF.

V gene TRBV14 combines with J gene TRBJ1-5; no firm D call. From germline, CDR1 is SGHDN and CDR2 FVKESK. Trimming removed 7 bases from V and 3 bases from J, with 16 bases in between. The CDR3 sequence is 15 residues long. In nucleotides, the CDR3 is TGTGCCAGCACGGCAGTCGGAGCCCCCAATCAGCCCCAGCATTTT. The encoded protein is CASTAVGAPNQPQHF. Variable domain in full (rest from reference TRBV14 and TRBJ1-5): EAGVTQFPSHSVIEKGQTVTLRCDPISGHDNLYWYRRVMGKEIKFLLHFVKESKQDESGMPNNRFLAERTGGTYSTLKVQPAELEDSGVYFCASTAVGAPNQPQHFGDGTRLSIL.

This clone appeared a single time. This sequence joins TRBV20-1 and TRBJ1-1; D not resolved. The CDR3 is 11 residues long. V lost 6 bases and J 10 bases, leaving 15 bases between the germline ends. Germline V CDR1 and CDR2: DFQATT, SNEGSKA (reference sequence). The CDR3 spells CSAPLQVVAFF. CDR3 coding DNA: TGCAGTGCCCCCCTTCAGGTAGTAGCTTTCTTT.

This chain uses TRBV9 with TRBJ2-2, with D possibly called TRBD1 or TRBD2 (5 bases each). The CDR3 loop spans 17 amino acids. The germline V gene has CDR1 SGDLS and CDR2 YYNGEE. Trimming pared 0 bases from V and 1 base from J, leaving 13 bases between. CDR3 in amino acids: CASSVERGPGNTGELFF. Here the CDR3 DNA reads TGTGCCAGCAGCGTAGAACGGGGCCCAGGGAACACCGGGGAGCTGTTTTTT. Looking up the rest from reference TRBV9 and TRBJ2-2 gives the full variable domain: DSGVTQTPKHLITATGQRVTLRCSPRSGDLSVYWYQQSLDQGLQFLIQYYNGEERAKGNILERFSAQQFPDLHSELNLSSLELGDSALYFCASSVERGPGNTGELFFGEGSRLTVL.

V usage is TRBV27 and J usage is TRBJ2-6, with 7 positions matching TRBD2. V lost 5 bases to trimming and J lost 3 bases; unmatched junction nucleotides: 1. Germline V CDR1 and CDR2: MNHEY, SMNVEV (reference sequence). There are 14 residues in the CDR3. The CDR3 DNA reads TGTGCCAGCAGTGCGGGGGTTGGGGCCAACGTCCTGACTTTC. Translated, it gives CASSAGVGANVLTF.

The rearrangement links TRBV9 to TRBJ1-2; 9 positions match TRBD1. The CDR3 runs 17 residues. V was clipped by 2 bases and J by 4 bases; unmatched bases: 12. Germline CDR1 SGDLS, CDR2 YYNGEE. The CDR3 coding sequence is TGTGCCAGCAGCGTTAACAGGGGGCGAGGGGGAGCCTATGGCTACACCTTC. Translating gives CASSVNRGRGGAYGYTF.

This rearrangement joins TRBV27 to TRBJ2-7; D tentatively fits TRBD1 or TRBD2 (6 bases each). Trimming pared 7 bases from V and 3 bases from J, leaving 19 bases between. Per the germline V gene, CDR1 is MNHEY and CDR2 is SMNVEV (reference sequence). This CDR3 has 15 amino acids. Here the CDR3 reads CASTNKLGGFYEQYF. The CDR3 region has the DNA TGTGCCAGCACCAACAAATTAGGGGGGTTCTACGAGCAGTACTTC.

V and J are TRBV6-5 and TRBJ2-7; TRBD2 is a possible D gene (6 bases). Deletions cut 6 bases from V and 3 bases from J, with 18 bases between. Germline CDR1 is MNHEY and CDR2 is SVGAGI. This CDR3 spans 15 amino acids. CDR3: CASSRDSQGNYEQYF. The CDR3 DNA is TGTGCCAGCAGCAGGGACTCCCAGGGAAACTACGAGCAGTACTTC.

The gene calls are TRBV30 and TRBJ1-4; D call uncertain. Germline CDR1 GTSNPN, CDR2 SVGIG (reference sequence). The CDR3 is 14 amino acids. Trimming cost V 1 base and J 0 bases, with 6 bases left between them. CDR3 sequence reads: CAWSASATNEKLFF. The CDR3 DNA reads as TGTGCCTGGAGTGCTAGTGCAACTAATGAAAAACTGTTTTTT.

V usage is TRBV6-5 and J usage is TRBJ2-3; 7 nucleotides match TRBD1. This CDR3 is 14 amino acids long. Germline-derived CDR1 and CDR2 are MNHEY and SVGAGI. The V and J ends lost 6 bases and 4 bases, in that order; junction bases with no gene match: 7. CDR3 in DNA: TGTGCCAGCAGCACCGGGACAGCTGCAGATACGCAGTATTTT. Translated, it gives CASSTGTAADTQYF.

The chain joins TRBV11-3 to TRBJ1-1, with unresolved D. The CDR3 is 13 residues long. The V gene's germline CDR1 is SGHNT and CDR2 YENEEA. Between the trimmed V and J ends, which lost 0 bases and 7 bases, there was a span of 9 bases. The CDR3 nucleotides read TGTGCCAGCAGCTTAGATCACCGTGGTGAAGCTTTCTTT. Translated, it gives CASSLDHRGEAFF.